The T cell receptor (beta chain) under discussion was sequenced for a study of T cells in Graves' hyperthyroidism and ophthalmopathy. Findings and limits, study-wide: Ophthalmopathy was identified by the model a median around 6.9 months ahead of onset.

As concerns this clonotype: Its antigen is unidentified.

RNA transcripts gave rise to amplified TCR beta CDR3 regions. Primed by the HTBI set, a first-round RT-PCR was run on the TCR CDR3. A single record per CDR3 protein comes from TCRdb applying MiXCR to the multiplex PCR reads. The data hold 500,000 to 600,000 distinct CDR3 sequences, with 46% observed a single time. Germline V lookup: CDR1 MNHEY, CDR2 SMNVEV (reference sequence). This CDR3 region has 13 residues. V lost 5 bases and J 7 bases, leaving 9 bases between the germline ends. This rearrangement joins TRBV27 to TRBJ1-6; D call uncertain. The specimen sequenced was peripheral blood or thyroid tissue (not recorded which). This clonotype was obtained from a woman aged 18-35 years with Graves' hyperthyroidism. CDR3 sequence: CASSQRGNSPLHF. In DNA form, the CDR3 reads TGTGCCAGCAGTCAAAGAGGGAATTCACCCCTCCACTTT.